This T cell receptor (beta chain) appears in the sequencing data of a study of OX40 agonist ivuxolimab in advanced cancers. Libraries were prepared by immunoSEQ multiplex PCR; TCRdb keeps only in-frame clonotypes and omits some of them. The repertoire includes roughly 72,000 clones, 85% to 95% of them detected once, and approximately 14% sits in the top ten. The length of the CDR3 is 12 residues. The V gene's germline CDR1 is SGDLS and CDR2 YYNGEE. Trimming shortened V by 3 bases and J by 3 bases, and 6 bases separated the two germline ends. The rearrangement links TRBV9 to TRBJ1-1; D unclear. The sequence was obtained from an adult with an advanced solid tumor such as melanoma, head and neck, liver or kidney cancer. The sequencing here drew on CD4+ or CD8+ T cells sorted from blood, taken in a trial of the OX40 agonist ivuxolimab. This CDR3 reads CASSDLDTEAFF. Written as DNA, the CDR3 is TGTGCCAGCAGCGATTTGGACACTGAAGCTTTCTTT. Using reference TRBV9 and TRBJ1-1 for the parts outside the CDR3, the full variable domain is DSGVTQTPKHLITATGQRVTLRCSPRSGDLSVYWYQQSLDQGLQFLIQYYNGEERAKGNILERFSAQQFPDLHSELNLSSLELGDSALYFCASSDLDTEAFFGQGTRLTVV.